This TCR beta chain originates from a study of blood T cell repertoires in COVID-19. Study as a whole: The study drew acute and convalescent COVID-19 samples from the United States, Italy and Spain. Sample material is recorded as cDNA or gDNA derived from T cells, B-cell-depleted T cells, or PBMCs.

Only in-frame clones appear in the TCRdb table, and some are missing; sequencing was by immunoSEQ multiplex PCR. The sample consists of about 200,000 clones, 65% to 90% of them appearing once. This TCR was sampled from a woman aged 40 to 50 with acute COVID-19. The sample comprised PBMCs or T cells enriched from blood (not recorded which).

The CDR3 is CASSSESSYEQYF. CDR3 bases: TGTGCCAGCAGTTCGGAGAGCTCCTACGAGCAGTACTTC. This rearrangement joins TRBV7-2 to TRBJ2-7; D not resolved. Germline V gene data show CDR1 as SGHTA and CDR2 as FQGNSA. Trimming stripped 6 bases from V and 0 bases from J, with 9 bases between. The CDR3 runs 13 residues.